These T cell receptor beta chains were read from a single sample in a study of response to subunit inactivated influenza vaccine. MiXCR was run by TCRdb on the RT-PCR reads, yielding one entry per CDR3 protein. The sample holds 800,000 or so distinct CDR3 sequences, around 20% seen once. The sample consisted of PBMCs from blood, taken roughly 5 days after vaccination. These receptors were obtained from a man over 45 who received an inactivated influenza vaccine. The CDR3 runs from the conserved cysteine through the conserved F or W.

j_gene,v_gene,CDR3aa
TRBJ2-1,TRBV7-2,CASSRGTGHNEQFF
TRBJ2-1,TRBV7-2,CASSSGPRDEQFF
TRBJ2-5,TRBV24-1,CATSRQGEETQYF
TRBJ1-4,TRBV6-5,CASSYSGGLGEKLFF
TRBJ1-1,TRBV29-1,CSVQGRMSTEAFF
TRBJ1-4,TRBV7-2,CASSPGGPLREKLFF
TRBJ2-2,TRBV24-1,CATSDGGVRFRELFF
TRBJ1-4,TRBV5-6,CASNTNRRVNEKLFF
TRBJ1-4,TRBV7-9,CASNRQGIEKLFF
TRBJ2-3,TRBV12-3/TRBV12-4,CASSLATSGGRDTQYF
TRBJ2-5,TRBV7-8,CASSPRGEEETQYF
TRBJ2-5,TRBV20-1,CSAPLTGQETQYF
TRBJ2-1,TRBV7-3,CASSFPNAGVLFF
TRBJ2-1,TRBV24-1,CATRGRLAGDYNEQFF
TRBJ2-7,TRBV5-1,CASSSGQGRVNEQYF
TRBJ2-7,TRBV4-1,CASSQVATYDEQYF
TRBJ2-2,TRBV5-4,CASSPGVAINTGELFF
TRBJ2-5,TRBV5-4,CASSFRTGIGETQYF
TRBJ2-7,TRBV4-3,CASSQDWSGRLEQYF
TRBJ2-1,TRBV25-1,CASSEYAGGPYNEQFF
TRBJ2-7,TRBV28,CASSVGLARNEQYF
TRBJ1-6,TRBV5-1,CASSLEAGPTSPLHF
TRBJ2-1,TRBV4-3,CASSQVGREQFF
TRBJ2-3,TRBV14,CASSRDLSTDTQYF
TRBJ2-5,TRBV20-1,CSATLFGTSQETQYF
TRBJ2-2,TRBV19,CASSIFWVSGELFF
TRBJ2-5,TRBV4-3,CASSQTGRETQYF
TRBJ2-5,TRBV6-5,CASSYSVAGVAETQYF
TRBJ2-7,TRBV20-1,CSATPDSGLSEQYF
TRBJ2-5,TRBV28,CASSFGGQEETQYF
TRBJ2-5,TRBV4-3,CASSQYVLQETQYF
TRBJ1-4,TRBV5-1,CASRGLGNEKLFF
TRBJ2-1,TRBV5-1,CASTAGRGGGPYNEQFF
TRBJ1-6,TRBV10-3,CAISGQGYNSPLHF
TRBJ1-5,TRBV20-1,CSARGTGQNNQPQHF
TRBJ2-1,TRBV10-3,CAISRDSYNEQFF
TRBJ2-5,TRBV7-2,CASSSLGRKETQYF
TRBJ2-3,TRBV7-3,CASSAQSGAGTDTQYF
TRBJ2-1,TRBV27,CASRRDPYNEQFF
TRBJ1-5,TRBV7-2,CASSLARPGSNQPQHF
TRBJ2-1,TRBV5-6,CASSFDGGPVNEQFF
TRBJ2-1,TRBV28,CASSGQGRQFF
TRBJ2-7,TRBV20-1,CSLDEQYF
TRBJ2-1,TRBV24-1,CATAGRGGGISYNEQFF
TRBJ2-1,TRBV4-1,CASSQGDSGTYNEQFF
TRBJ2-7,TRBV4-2,CASSQELGREGYEQYF
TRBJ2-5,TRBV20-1,CSANPSSAGPETQYF
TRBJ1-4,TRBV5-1,CASSPSVVGGDREKLFF
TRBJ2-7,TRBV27,CASRGSRDSSYEQYF
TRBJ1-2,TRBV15,CATSRSRVDGYTF
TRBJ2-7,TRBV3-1,CASSQDPARAYEQYF
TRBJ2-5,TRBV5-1,CASSQEGLAGPPKYF
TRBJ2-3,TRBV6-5,CASSYLNRYRGFTDTQYF
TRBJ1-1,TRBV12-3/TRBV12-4,CASSFQVAAEAFF
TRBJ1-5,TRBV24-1,CATRGTGRYQPQHF
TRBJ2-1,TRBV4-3,CASSQDGTGPYNEQFF
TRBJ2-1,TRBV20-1,CSAMRDDIWEQFF
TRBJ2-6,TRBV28,CASSFVLSGANVLTF
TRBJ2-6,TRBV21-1,CASSKTEPFSSGANVLTF
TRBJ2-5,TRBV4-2,CASSQDPASGAETQYF